The next 18 T cell receptor beta chains were all read from a single sample in a study of T-cell reconstitution after alpha-beta-depleted transplantation in children. A library of TCRbeta sequences, prepared with unique molecular identifiers, was generated. Via MiXCR, TCRdb re-called the PCR reads, giving one row per CDR3 protein. The repertoire holds about 78,000 distinct CDR3 sequences, with 14% as singletons. Here the sequenced sample was PBMCs, mostly from graft donor cells, taken 180 days after TCRalphabeta/CD19-depleted stem cell transplant. Source of these receptors: a male patient aged 2-9 years who had a stem cell transplant for acute lymphoblastic leukemia, so the T cells may come from the graft donor.

This clonotype was seen a handful of times. The CDR3 nucleotides are TGTGCCAGCAGCAAAGGGGAGAGGAGAGAAAAACTGTTTTTT. Translation: CASSKGERREKLFF. J is TRBJ1-4 and V is TRBV12-3 or TRBV12-4, with TRBD1 as a possible D gene (5 bases). The V gene lost 6 bases and the J gene lost 8 bases, with 16 bases spanning the gap. This CDR3 contains 14 residues.

Regarding this clonotype: With a much larger clone just one base away, this may be a read error. The gene calls are TRBV20-1 and TRBJ2-7, with D perhaps TRBD1 (6 bases). CDR3 length equals 11 residues. Looked up from germline, CDR1 is DFQATT and CDR2 is SNEGSKA (reference sequence). The CDR3 protein is CPTAGAYEQYF. CDR3 bases: TGCCCGACGGCAGGGGCCTACGAGCAGTACTTC.

In its sample, this clonotype was seen a few times. The chain recombines TRBV24-1 with TRBJ1-2; no reliable D call. Trimming left V 4 bases short and J 4 bases short, with 12 bases between. Germline assignment: CDR1 KGHDR and CDR2 SFDVKD. The CDR3 extends over 14 amino acids. CDR3 nucleotide sequence: TGTGCCACCAGTGAGAGGACCTTTTTCTATGGCTACACCTTC. Amino acids: CATSERTFFYGYTF.

Many counts were recorded for this clonotype. The chain employs TRBV20-1 and TRBJ2-5, with unresolved D. The germline gives CDR1 DFQATT, CDR2 SNEGSKA (reference sequence). CDR3 length: 12 amino acids. V was trimmed by 5 bases and J by 5 bases, leaving 12 bases between them. The CDR3 loop reads CSASDQTETQYF. CDR3 DNA: TGCAGTGCTTCTGACCAGACCGAGACCCAGTACTTC.

CDR3 sequence (DNA): TGTGCCGCAGCAGAAGGGGGCAAGACTGAAGCTTTCTTT. Its protein product is CAAAEGGKTEAFF. The chain employs TRBV11-2 and TRBJ1-1; 7 nucleotides agree with TRBD1. CDR1 SGHAT and CDR2 FQNNGV come from the germline V gene. The CDR3 sequence is 13 residues long. With V trimmed by 11 bases and J by 5 bases, 11 bases remained unmatched.

This clonotype was counted a few times. The V call is TRBV18, the J call TRBJ2-5; D is unresolved. V was shortened by 2 bases and J by 2 bases, with 9 bases between the two germline ends. The CDR3 covers 14 residues. Germline-derived CDR1 and CDR2 are KGHSH and LQKENI. The CDR3 DNA follows: TGTGCCAGCTCACCAGGGCGGCAGCAAGAGACCCAGTACTTC. It codes for CASSPGRQQETQYF.

The CDR3 DNA is TGTGCCAGCAGTCCTAGCGGGGCCGGGGAGCTGTTTTTT. Its protein is CASSPSGAGELFF. The gene calls are TRBV7-2 and TRBJ2-2; 9 bases fit TRBD2. Germline V CDR1 and CDR2: SGHTA, FQGNSA. Trimming at V came to 6 bases and at J to 6 bases, leaving 2 bases not matched to a gene. The CDR3 contains 13 residues. The full variable domain, with the rest looked up from reference TRBV7-2 and TRBJ2-2, is GAGVSQSPSNKVTEKGKDVELRCDPISGHTALYWYRQSLGQGLEFLIYFQGNSAPDKSGLPSDRFSAERTGGSVSTLTIQRTQQEDSAVYLCASSPSGAGELFFGEGSRLTVL.

This clonotype has a handful of counts. The chain recombines TRBV20-1 with TRBJ1-2, with 7 bases aligning to TRBD1. J lost 4 bases, V lost 3 bases, and 5 bases had no gene match. Germline V gene data show CDR1 as DFQATT and CDR2 as SNEGSKA (reference sequence). The CDR3 spans 13 residues. The CDR3: CSASQTGLYGYTF. In DNA, the CDR3 is TGCAGTGCTAGCCAGACAGGGCTCTATGGCTACACCTTC.

The rearrangement uses TRBV7-2 and TRBJ2-7; tentatively, D is TRBD2 (5 bases). In germline, CDR1 is SGHTA, CDR2 FQGNSA. Trimming left V 1 base short and J 2 bases short, with 18 bases between. The length of the CDR3 is 17 residues. The CDR3 is CASSLVFRGIGAYEQYF. In DNA form, the CDR3 reads TGTGCCAGCAGCTTAGTATTCCGGGGTATCGGAGCCTACGAGCAGTACTTC.

This chain joins TRBV4-2 and TRBJ2-2; possible D gene TRBD2, 5 bases. The CDR3 runs 15 residues. From germline, CDR1 is LGHNA and CDR2 YNFKEQ. V was clipped by 4 bases and J by 6 bases, with 15 bases between them. The CDR3 DNA is TGTGCCAGCAGCCCCCGGGTCCCCGGGGCCGGGGAGCTGTTTTTT. It specifies CASSPRVPGAGELFF.

The chain uses TRBV13 and TRBJ2-7; 11 bases align to TRBD1. The CDR3 is made up of 16 amino acids. V dropped 5 bases and J dropped 10; count of bases not matched to a gene: 16. From germline, CDR1 is PRHDT and CDR2 FYEKMQ (reference sequence). The CDR3 reads CASSPPPDRGRKGQYF. The CDR3 DNA is TGTGCCAGCAGCCCCCCCCCGGACAGGGGGCGGAAGGGACAGTACTTC.

V is TRBV29-1 and J is TRBJ2-3; the D is unclear. The germline V gene has CDR1 SQVTM and CDR2 ANQGSEA. V shed 7 bases and J shed 1 base, with 3 bases lying between them. This CDR3 spans 10 amino acids. The CDR3 loop reads CSACTDTQYF. The CDR3 DNA is TGCAGCGCTTGCACAGATACGCAGTATTTT.

The chain combines TRBV3-1 with TRBJ2-7, with 7 bases fitting TRBD1. CDR3 size: 14 residues. Germline lookup yields CDR1 LGHDT and CDR2 YNNKEL (reference sequence). Trimming took 1 base from V and 5 from J; bases not matched to a gene: 5. The CDR3 DNA sequence: TGTGCCAGCAGCCAAGGGGGACAGATCCACGAGCAGTACTTC. Its translation is CASSQGGQIHEQYF.

This clonotype was detected only a few times. V usage is TRBV6-2 or TRBV6-3 and J usage is TRBJ2-4; D ambiguous. Germline CDR1 and CDR2: MNHEY and SVGEGT. Trimming removed 2 bases from V and 4 bases from J, with 12 bases in between. CDR3 length: 15 amino acids. CDR3 in DNA: TGTGCCAGCAGTTACCGGGTAATGGGAAAAAACATTCAGTACTTC. It is translated as CASSYRVMGKNIQYF.

The chain couples TRBV5-1 to TRBJ2-5, with 8 bases that match TRBD1. After removal of 4 bases from V and 5 bases from J, the junction contained 10 bases not matched to a gene. The CDR3 is 15 residues long. CDR1 is SGHRS and CDR2 is YFSETQ in the germline V gene. The CDR3 bases are TGCGCCAGCAGCCATCTGGACAGGGATGTCGAGACCCAGTACTTC. As protein: CASSHLDRDVETQYF. The variable domain in full, completed from reference TRBV5-1 and TRBJ2-5, reads KAGVTQTPRYLIKTRGQQVTLSCSPISGHRSVSWYQQTPGQGLQFLFEYFSETQRNKGNFPGRFSGRQFSNSRSEMNVSTLELGDSALYLCASSHLDRDVETQYFGPGTRLLVL.

J is TRBJ2-1 and V is TRBV7-3, with D hard to call. The CDR3 consists of 15 residues. Between the trimmed V and J ends, which lost 1 base and 0 bases, there was a span of 7 bases. Germline CDR1 is SGHTA and CDR2 is FQGTGA. CDR3 DNA sequence: TGTGCCAGCAGCTTAAGGCTCAGCTCCTACAATGAGCAGTTCTTC. Translation gives CASSLRLSSYNEQFF.

This clonotype is medium-sized (0.01 to 0.1%). The J gene is TRBJ2-1, the V gene TRBV30; the D gene is possibly TRBD2 (6 bases). Germline V gives CDR1 GTSNPN, CDR2 SVGIG (reference sequence). The V end was cut by 0 bases, the J end by 8 bases, with 11 bases between. The CDR3 has 13 residues. The CDR3 DNA reads TGTGCCTGGAGTGTACTAGCTGAGGATGAGCAGTTCTTC. It codes for CAWSVLAEDEQFF.

V gene TRBV7-2 combines with J gene TRBJ1-1; a weak D match, TRBD1 (6 bases). CDR1 is SGHTA and CDR2 is FQGNSA in the germline V gene. CDR3 size: 17 residues. V lost 7 bases to trimming and J lost 0 bases, with 21 bases between them. CDR3 coding DNA: TGTGCCAGCAACTCGTCTTGGGGGCGAGGTATGAACACTGAAGCTTTCTTT. Translated, it gives CASNSSWGRGMNTEAFF.